The entry that follows covers one TCR beta chain sequence. CDR1 and CDR2 (germline): SGDLS, YYNGEE. This CDR3 comprises 16 residues. Between the trimmed V and J ends, which lost 3 bases and 0 bases, there was a span of 14 bases. The sample belongs to a study of somatic mutations in cytotoxic T cells in rheumatoid arthritis. Sequencing used immunoSEQ multiplex PCR; TCRdb keeps in-frame clones, though not all of them. Counted here are just under 7,000 clones, roughly 70% occurring once; the ten biggest clones make up 15% to 18%. This receptor was obtained from an adult with rheumatoid arthritis. This chain links TRBV9 with TRBJ2-3; D gene unclear. Material for sequencing was CD8+ T cells sorted from blood. CDR3 region: CASSDYAGPSTDTQYF. DNA of the CDR3: TGTGCCAGCAGCGACTATGCAGGCCCTAGCACAGATACGCAGTATTTT.